This T cell receptor beta chain was captured by sequencing in a study of T cell clonality in common variable immunodeficiency. Study results and limitations: Common variable immunodeficiency TCR beta sequences reportedly had fewer deletions and N-nucleotide insertions.

The V and J ends lost 5 bases and 5 bases, in that order; junction bases with no gene match: 7. This CDR3 has 14 residues. The germline V gene encodes CDR1 SGHTA and CDR2 FQGNSA. This clone was recorded at least ten times. The target antigen is unknown. The observed sequence ends 3 residues before the CDR3 terminus, with the missing tail filled in from the germline J gene. Profiled with immunoSEQ multiplex PCR; TCRdb holds only in-frame clones, not every one. The sample presents some 27,000 clones, none singletons. CVID subjects had received replacement immunoglobulin for at least one year. J is TRBJ2-5 and V is TRBV7-2, with TRBD1 matching 8 bases. The sample comprised peripheral blood mononuclear cells. This sequence originates from a human donor with common variable immunodeficiency. The CDR3: CASSRQGMWETQYF. The CDR3 bases that were read are TGTGCCAGCAGCCGACAGGGGATGTGGGAGACC.